This T cell receptor (beta chain) comes out of a study of shared clonotypes between healthy human individuals. Points from the study as a whole: Larger richness was generally estimated for naive than memory subsets.

The CDR3 spans 13 residues. V was shortened by 4 bases and J by 5 bases, with 12 bases between the two germline ends. In germline, CDR1 is SNHLY, CDR2 FYNNEI. As for this clone: The antigen is unknown.

Libraries were prepared by immunoSEQ multiplex PCR; TCRdb keeps only in-frame clonotypes and omits some of them. Of 2.3 million or so clones listed, 85% to 95% are singletons. This chain links TRBV2 with TRBJ2-7; possible D gene TRBD1, 7 bases. This TCR came from a man aged 18 to 30 in good health. Some clones in this sample may be carry-over from other donors' samples. Sequenced sample: naive CD4+ T cells from PBMCs. Subset meaning: CD45RA+ positively selected. CDR3 sequence reads: CASSGQGGNEQYF. DNA of the CDR3: TGTGCCAGCAGTGGGCAGGGGGGCAACGAGCAGTACTTC. Full variable domain (outside the CDR3, taken from reference TRBV2 and TRBJ2-7): EPEVTQTPSHQVTQMGQEVILRCVPISNHLYFYWYRQILGQKVEFLVSFYNNEISEKSEIFDDQFSVERPDGSNFTLKIRSTKLEDSAMYFCASSGQGGNEQYFGPGTRLTVT.